This T cell receptor (beta chain) was observed in a study of blood T cell repertoires in COVID-19. In the authors' methods: Scientists estimated how many nucleated cells there were by amplifying reference gene primers. Generated by immunoSEQ multiplex PCR, the TCRdb table keeps only in-frame clones and is missing some. V, J and clone size derive from that table, while D and trimming were established from the DNA sequence. The repertoire holds more than 60,000 clones, with 65% to 85% as singletons. Sample: peripheral blood. This TCR derives from a man aged 55 to 70 with active or convalescent COVID-19.

CDR3 nucleotides: TGTGCCAGCAGCGTAGTCGGAGATACGCAGTATTTT. Translated: CASSVVGDTQYF. This chain links TRBV9 with TRBJ2-3; D unresolved. From germline, CDR1 is SGDLS and CDR2 YYNGEE. The germline V and J ends were trimmed by 0 bases and 5 bases, with 4 bases remaining between them. The CDR3 extends over 12 amino acids.